The entry below gives a single T cell receptor beta chain sequence along with its context. These data belong to a study of T cell changes during pregnancy in multiple sclerosis. The assay was immunoSEQ multiplex PCR, and TCRdb's table has in-frame clones only and misses some. The top ten hold 6.2% of the sample, which has approximately 130,000 clones, over 85% seen once. The CDR3 length is 12 residues. The germline gives CDR1 SGHKS, CDR2 YYEKEE (reference sequence). Trimming stripped 1 base from V and 7 bases from J, with 8 bases between. The receptor comes from a female donor with multiple sclerosis, enrolled in a pregnancy study. The chain uses TRBV5-5 and TRBJ1-2; the D is unclear. The sequences come from peripheral blood, collected before pregnancy. CDR3 sequence (DNA): TGTGCCAGCAGCTTGCCCACGGGTGGCTACACCTTC. It translates to CASSLPTGGYTF.